The T cell receptor beta chain under discussion was sequenced for a study of T-cell memory formation after mild COVID-19. Study-wide context: Largely, TCR clusters stayed within a single donor. Study-level results: Pre-infection memory carried some responding clones, suggesting that cross-reactive memory joined. Among contracting clones, CD4+ were mainly CM/EM and CD8+ enriched in EMRA.

Germline lookup yields CDR1 LGHNA and CDR2 YNFKEQ. Trimming took 0 bases from V and 7 from J, leaving 13 bases between them. This CDR3 is built from 14 residues. Constant-segment primers and 5'RACE yielded cDNA libraries for TCR alpha and TCR beta, each carrying sample barcodes and UMIs. TCRdb redid the calling of the 5' RACE reads with MiXCR, one entry per CDR3 protein. The sample carries roughly 240,000 distinct CDR3 sequences, over 15% recorded once. This clonotype was seen more than once but under ten times. The antigen is unknown. This rearrangement joins TRBV4-2 to TRBJ2-7; D is possibly TRBD2 (5 bases). This receptor was identified in an adult woman who had mild COVID-19 (a few samples of this study predate the infection). Cell type and time point are not known. What was sequenced was PBMCs or a T cell subset sorted from them (not recorded which). For the CDR3, the DNA is TGTGCCAGCAGCCAAGATACCGGAGGTGGAGAGCAGTACTTC. Amino acid sequence: CASSQDTGGGEQYF.